This T cell receptor beta chain is drawn from a study of identical twins' blood T cells. Study at large: About 6 alpha and roughly 6 beta libraries together yielded some 50 million reads.

CDR3 length: 15 amino acids. J was trimmed by 5 bases and V by 5 bases; bases with no gene match: 12. Per the germline V gene, CDR1 is SQVTM and CDR2 is ANQGSEA. One entry per CDR3 protein, called by TCRdb with MiXCR from the 5' RACE reads. Here the sample spans about 370,000 distinct CDR3 sequences, approximately 30% being singletons. This clonotype was counted between two and nine times. The specimen sequenced was PBMCs. The sequence derives from a woman aged 18-55 years in good health. The chain joins TRBV29-1 to TRBJ1-1; 9 nucleotides align to TRBD1. The CDR3 coding sequence is TGCAGCGTTCCCGGGACAGGGACCCTGGGGACTGAAGCTTTCTTT. As protein: CSVPGTGTLGTEAFF.